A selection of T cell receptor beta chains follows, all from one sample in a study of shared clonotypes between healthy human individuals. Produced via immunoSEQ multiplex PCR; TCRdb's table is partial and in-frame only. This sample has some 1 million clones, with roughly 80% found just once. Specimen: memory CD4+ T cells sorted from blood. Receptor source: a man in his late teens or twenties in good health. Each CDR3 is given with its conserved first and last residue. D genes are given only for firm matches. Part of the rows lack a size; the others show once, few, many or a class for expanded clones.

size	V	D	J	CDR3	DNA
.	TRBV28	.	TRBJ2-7	CATAVSGAYEQYF	TGTGCCACCGCCGTAAGTGGGGCCTACGAGCAGTACTTC
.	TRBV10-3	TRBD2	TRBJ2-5	CAISESSGGGKETQYF	TGTGCCATCAGTGAGTCTAGCGGGGGAGGAAAAGAGACCCAGTACTTC
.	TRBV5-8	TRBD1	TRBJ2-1	CASSLAGTGALNEQFF	TGTGCCAGCAGCTTGGCCGGGACAGGGGCGCTAAATGAGCAGTTCTTC
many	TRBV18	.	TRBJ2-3	CASSGTTTDTQYF	TGTGCCAGCTCAGGGACCACGACAGATACGCAGTATTTT
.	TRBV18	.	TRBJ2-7	CASSPQGPLEQYF	TGTGCCAGCTCACCACAAGGTCCACTCGAGCAGTACTTC
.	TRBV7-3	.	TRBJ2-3	CASSRTGGTDTQYF	TGTGCCAGCAGCCGGACGGGGGGCACAGATACGCAGTATTTT
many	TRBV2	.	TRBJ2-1	CASSAGPYNEQFF	TGTGCCAGCAGTGCAGGGCCCTACAATGAGCAGTTCTTC
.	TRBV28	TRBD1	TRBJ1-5	CASNQGTGGRVISPQHF	TGTGCCAGCAACCAAGGGACAGGGGGCAGAGTAATCAGCCCCCAGCATTTT
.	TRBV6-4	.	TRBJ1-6	CASSEGRYKSAPLHF	TGTGCCAGCAGTGAGGGTCGCTACAAGTCGGCACCCCTCCACTTT
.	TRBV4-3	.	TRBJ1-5	CASSQEVGGSNQPQHF	TGCGCCAGCAGCCAAGAAGTGGGGGGAAGCAATCAGCCCCAGCATTTT
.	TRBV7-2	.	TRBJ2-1	CASSPRTVSYNEQFF	TGTGCCAGCAGCCCCCGGACAGTCTCCTACAATGAGCAGTTCTTC
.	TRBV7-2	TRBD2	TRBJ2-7	CASSSSSGTYEQYF	TGTGCCAGCAGCTCATCTAGCGGAACCTACGAGCAGTACTTC
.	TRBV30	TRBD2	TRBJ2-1	CAWRDQTSGRDNEQFF	TGTGCCTGGAGGGATCAAACTAGCGGGCGAGATAATGAGCAGTTCTTC
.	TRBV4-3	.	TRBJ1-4	CASSHVTGGNEKLFF	TGCGCCAGCAGCCACGTGACAGGAGGTAATGAAAAACTGTTTTTT
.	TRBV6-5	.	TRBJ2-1	CASKIGGSYNEQFF	TGTGCCAGCAAGATAGGGGGTTCCTACAATGAGCAGTTCTTC
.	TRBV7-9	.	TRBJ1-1	CASRYFPPGLNTEAFF	TGTGCCAGCAGATACTTCCCTCCGGGACTGAACACTGAAGCTTTCTTT
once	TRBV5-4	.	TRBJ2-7	CASSLVGASYEQYF	TGTGCCAGCAGCTTGGTCGGAGCTTCCTACGAGCAGTACTTC
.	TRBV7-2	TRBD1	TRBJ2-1	CASSLRGQRSYNEQFF	TGTGCCAGCAGCTTACGGGGACAGAGGAGCTACAATGAGCAGTTCTTC
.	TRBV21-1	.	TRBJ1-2	CASSTDRGRCYTF	TGTGCCAGCAGCACGGACAGGGGGCGGTGCTACACCTTC
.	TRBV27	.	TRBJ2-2	CASSFLGDGELFF	TGTGCCAGCAGTTTCCTGGGGGACGGGGAGCTGTTTTTT
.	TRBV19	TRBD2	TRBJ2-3	CASSIFPRTSGDLGTDTQYF	TGTGCCAGTAGTATCTTCCCTCGGACTAGCGGGGATCTTGGGACAGATACGCAGTATTTT
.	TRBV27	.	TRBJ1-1	CASRLLGGGNTEAFF	TGTGCCAGCAGACTCCTGGGGGGTGGTAACACTGAAGCTTTCTTT
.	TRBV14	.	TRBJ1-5	CASSPGGQLNQPQHF	TGTGCCAGCAGCCCGGGAGGACAGCTCAATCAGCCCCAGCATTTT
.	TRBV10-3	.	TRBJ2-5	CAISPSGETQYF	TGTGCCATCAGTCCCTCAGGGGAGACCCAGTACTTC
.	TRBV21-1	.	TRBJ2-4	CACSPGARKNIQYF	TGTGCCTGCAGCCCCGGGGCCAGAAAGAACATTCAGTACTTC
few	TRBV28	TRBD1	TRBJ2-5	CASSLLGTGVETQYF	TGTGCCAGCAGTTTATTGGGGACAGGTGTAGAGACCCAGTACTTC
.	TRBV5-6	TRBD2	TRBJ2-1	CASSLPGTSGGSRYNEQFF	TGTGCCAGCAGCTTACCCGGGACTAGCGGGGGTTCACGCTACAATGAGCAGTTCTTC
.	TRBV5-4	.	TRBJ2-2	CASSLDRVTGELFF	TGTGCCAGCAGCTTGGACAGGGTGACCGGGGAGCTGTTTTTT
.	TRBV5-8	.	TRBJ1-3	CASSPDRRSSGNTIYF	TGTGCCAGCAGCCCCGACAGGCGTAGCTCTGGAAACACCATATATTTT
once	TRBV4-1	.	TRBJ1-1	CASSSPIEASEAFF	TGCGCCAGCAGCTCCCCAATCGAGGCCTCTGAAGCTTTCTTT
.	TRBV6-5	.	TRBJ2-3	CASSYSGQSTDTQYF	TGTGCCAGCAGTTACTCAGGACAGAGCACAGATACGCAGTATTTT
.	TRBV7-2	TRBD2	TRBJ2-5	CASSLRSGGFQETQYF	TGTGCCAGCAGCTTAAGAAGCGGGGGCTTCCAAGAGACCCAGTACTTC
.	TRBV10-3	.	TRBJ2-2	CASSIEANTGELFF	TGTGCCAGCAGCATTGAGGCGAACACCGGGGAGCTGTTTTTT
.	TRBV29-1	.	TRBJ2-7	CSVAITLEVLGEQYF	TGCAGCGTTGCAATTACACTGGAGGTCTTAGGAGAGCAGTACTTC
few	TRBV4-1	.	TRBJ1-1	CASSQVRGGNTEAFF	TGCGCCAGCAGCCAAGTAAGGGGAGGGAACACTGAAGCTTTCTTT
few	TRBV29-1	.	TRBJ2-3	CSGKPGTTDTQYF	TGCAGCGGCAAGCCAGGGACCACAGATACGCAGTATTTT
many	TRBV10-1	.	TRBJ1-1	CASGTDSNTEAFF	TGCGCCAGCGGGACGGACAGCAACACTGAAGCTTTCTTT
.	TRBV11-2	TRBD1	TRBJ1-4	CASSHNPGTVGEKLFF	TGTGCCAGCAGCCACAACCCCGGGACAGTCGGTGAAAAACTGTTTTTT
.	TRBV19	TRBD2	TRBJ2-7	CAKWGEVWRDYYYEQYF	TGTGCCAAGTGGGGGGAAGTCTGGCGGGACTACTACTACGAGCAGTACTTC
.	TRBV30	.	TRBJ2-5	CAWRWVGRETQYF	TGTGCCTGGAGGTGGGTTGGTCGGGAGACCCAGTACTTC
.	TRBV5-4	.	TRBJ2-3	CASSFPATDTQYF	TGTGCCAGCAGCTTCCCGGCTACAGATACGCAGTATTTT
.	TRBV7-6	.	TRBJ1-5	CASSPRAGDTYSNQPQHF	TGTGCCAGCAGCCCTAGGGCAGGGGACACCTATAGCAATCAGCCCCAGCATTTT
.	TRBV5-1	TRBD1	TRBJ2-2	CASSLQGAGGELFF	TGCGCCAGCAGCTTACAGGGGGCTGGCGGGGAGCTGTTTTTT
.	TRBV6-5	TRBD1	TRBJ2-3	CASSYGTGIDTQYF	TGTGCCAGCAGTTACGGGACAGGGATAGATACGCAGTATTTT
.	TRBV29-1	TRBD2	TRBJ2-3	CSAKGGSLAGVGTDTQYF	TGCAGCGCGAAGGGAGGATCACTAGCGGGAGTGGGCACAGATACGCAGTATTTT
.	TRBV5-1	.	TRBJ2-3	CASSPGTDTQYF	TGCGCCAGCAGCCCAGGCACAGATACGCAGTATTTT
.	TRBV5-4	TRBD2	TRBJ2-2	CASSLGVAGDTGELFF	TGTGCCAGCAGCCTTGGCGTAGCGGGAGACACCGGGGAGCTGTTTTTT